This record concerns one TCR beta chain sequence. Its antigen is as yet unknown. The sample belongs to a study of CD8 T cells in ankylosing spondylitis. Study-wide results and limits: The study identified a TCR beta motif of several highly homologous variants that appeared characteristic of ankylosing spondylitis blood. In ankylosing spondylitis patients, matched synovial fluid reportedly showed significant enrichment of disease-linked clones.

CDR3 size: 14 residues. Per germline, CDR1 MNHEY and CDR2 SVGEGT. The V gene lost 4 bases and the J gene lost 6 bases, with 16 bases spanning the gap. Libraries of TCR beta came from quantitative 5'-RACE with molecular barcodes. TCRdb reprocessed the 5' RACE reads via MiXCR and lists one record per CDR3 protein. The sample has more than 250,000 distinct CDR3 sequences; 8% are singletons. Sequenced input: blood, either unsorted or a sorted T cell fraction (not recorded which). The rearrangement links TRBV6-2 or TRBV6-3 to TRBJ2-7; D is possibly TRBD2 (6 bases). This receptor was obtained from a male donor with ankylosing spondylitis. The CDR3 DNA reads as TGTGCCAGCAGTTCTAGCCGGGGAGGATCCGAGCAGTACTTC. Translated, it gives CASSSSRGGSEQYF.